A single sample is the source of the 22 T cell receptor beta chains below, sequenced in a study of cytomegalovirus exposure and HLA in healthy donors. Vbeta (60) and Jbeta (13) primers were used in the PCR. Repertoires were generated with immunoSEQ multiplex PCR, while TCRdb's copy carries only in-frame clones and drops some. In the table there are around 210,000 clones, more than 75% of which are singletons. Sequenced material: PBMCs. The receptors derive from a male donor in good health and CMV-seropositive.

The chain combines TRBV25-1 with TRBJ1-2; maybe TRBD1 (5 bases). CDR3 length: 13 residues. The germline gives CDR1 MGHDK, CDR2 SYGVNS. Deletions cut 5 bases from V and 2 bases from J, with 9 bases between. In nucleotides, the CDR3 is TGTGCCAGCAGTCTAGACAGCAACTATGGCTACACCTTC. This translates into CASSLDSNYGYTF.

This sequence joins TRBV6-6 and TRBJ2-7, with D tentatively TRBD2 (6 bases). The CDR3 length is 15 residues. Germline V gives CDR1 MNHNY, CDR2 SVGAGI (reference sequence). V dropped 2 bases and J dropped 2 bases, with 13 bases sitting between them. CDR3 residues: CASSYAGPSAYEQYF. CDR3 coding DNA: TGTGCCAGCAGTTACGCTGGTCCTAGCGCCTACGAGCAGTACTTC.

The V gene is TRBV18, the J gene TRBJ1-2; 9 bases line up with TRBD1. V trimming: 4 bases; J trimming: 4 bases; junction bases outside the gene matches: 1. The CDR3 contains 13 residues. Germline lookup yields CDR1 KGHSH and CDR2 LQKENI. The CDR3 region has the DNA TGTGCCAGCTCACTGGGACAGGGCTATGGCTACACCTTC. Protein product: CASSLGQGYGYTF.

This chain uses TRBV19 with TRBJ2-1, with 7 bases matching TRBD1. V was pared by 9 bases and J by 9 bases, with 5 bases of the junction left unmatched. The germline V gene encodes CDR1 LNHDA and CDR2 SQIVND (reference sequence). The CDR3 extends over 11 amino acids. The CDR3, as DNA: TGTGCCAGCACCAACAGGGGTGAGCAGTTCTTC. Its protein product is CASTNRGEQFF.

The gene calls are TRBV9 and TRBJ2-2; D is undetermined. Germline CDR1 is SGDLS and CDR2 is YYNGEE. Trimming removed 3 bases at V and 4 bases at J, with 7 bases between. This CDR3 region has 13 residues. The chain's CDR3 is CASSGSITGELFF. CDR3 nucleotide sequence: TGTGCCAGCAGCGGGAGTATCACCGGGGAGCTGTTTTTT.

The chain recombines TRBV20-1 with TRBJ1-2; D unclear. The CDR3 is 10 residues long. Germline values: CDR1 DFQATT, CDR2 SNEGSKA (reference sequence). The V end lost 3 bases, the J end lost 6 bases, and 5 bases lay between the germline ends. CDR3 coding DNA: TGCAGTGCTAGGTTAAATGGCTACACCTTC. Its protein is CSARLNGYTF.

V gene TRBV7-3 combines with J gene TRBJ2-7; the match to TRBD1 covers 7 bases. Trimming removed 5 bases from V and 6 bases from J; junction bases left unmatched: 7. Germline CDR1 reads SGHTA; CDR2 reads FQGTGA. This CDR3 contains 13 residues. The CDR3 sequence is CASSVQGFGEQYF. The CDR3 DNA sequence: TGTGCCAGCAGCGTACAGGGGTTCGGCGAGCAGTACTTC.

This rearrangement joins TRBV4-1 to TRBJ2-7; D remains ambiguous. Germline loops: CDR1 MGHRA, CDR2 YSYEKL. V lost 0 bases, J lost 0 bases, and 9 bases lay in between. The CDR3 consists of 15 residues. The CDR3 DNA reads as TGCGCCAGCAGCCAAGATAGCACCGCCTCCTACGAGCAGTACTTC. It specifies CASSQDSTASYEQYF.

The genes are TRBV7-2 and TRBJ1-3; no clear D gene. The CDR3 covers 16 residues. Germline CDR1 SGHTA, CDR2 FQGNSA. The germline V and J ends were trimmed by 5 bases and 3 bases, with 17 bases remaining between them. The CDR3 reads CASSPPGVVSGNTIYF. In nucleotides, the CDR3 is TGTGCCAGCAGCCCACCAGGTGTTGTCAGTGGAAACACCATATATTTT.

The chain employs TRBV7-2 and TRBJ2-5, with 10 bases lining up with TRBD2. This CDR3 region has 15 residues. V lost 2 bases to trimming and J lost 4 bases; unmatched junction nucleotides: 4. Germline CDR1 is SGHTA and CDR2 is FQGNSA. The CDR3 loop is CASSLTSGRAETQYF. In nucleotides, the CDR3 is TGTGCCAGCAGCTTAACGAGCGGGAGGGCAGAGACCCAGTACTTC.

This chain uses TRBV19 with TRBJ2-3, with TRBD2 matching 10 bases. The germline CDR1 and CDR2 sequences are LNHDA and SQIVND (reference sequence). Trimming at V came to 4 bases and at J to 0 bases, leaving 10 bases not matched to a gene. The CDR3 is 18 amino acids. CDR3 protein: CASSKGLAGAHSTDTQYF. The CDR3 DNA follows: TGTGCCAGTAGTAAGGGGCTAGCGGGAGCCCATAGCACAGATACGCAGTATTTT.

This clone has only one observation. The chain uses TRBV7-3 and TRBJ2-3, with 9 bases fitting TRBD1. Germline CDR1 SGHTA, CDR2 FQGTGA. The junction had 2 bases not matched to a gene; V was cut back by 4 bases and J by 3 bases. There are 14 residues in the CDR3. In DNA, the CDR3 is TGTGCCAGCAGCTCAGGACAGGGGACAGATACGCAGTATTTT. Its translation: CASSSGQGTDTQYF.

The CDR3 loop is CASSLRTGKATDTQYF. CDR3 bases: TGCGCCAGCAGCCTGAGGACAGGGAAAGCGACAGATACGCAGTATTTT. The genes are TRBV5-1 and TRBJ2-3; TRBD1 matches at 8 bases. V lost 4 bases and J lost 3; bases outside the gene matches: 10. The germline gives CDR1 SGHRS, CDR2 YFSETQ. The CDR3 spans 16 residues.

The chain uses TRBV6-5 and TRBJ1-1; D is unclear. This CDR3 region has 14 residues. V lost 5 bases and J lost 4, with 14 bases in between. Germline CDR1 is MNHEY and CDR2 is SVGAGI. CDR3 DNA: TGTGCCAGCAGTCTAAAAGGAACGGGCACTGAAGCTTTCTTT. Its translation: CASSLKGTGTEAFF.

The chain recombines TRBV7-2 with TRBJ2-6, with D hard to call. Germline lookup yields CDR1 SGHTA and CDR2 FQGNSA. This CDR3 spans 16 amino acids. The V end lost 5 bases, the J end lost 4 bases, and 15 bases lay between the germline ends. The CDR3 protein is CASSRTGLEGANVLTF. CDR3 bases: TGTGCCAGCAGCCGCACTGGGCTTGAAGGGGCCAACGTCCTGACTTTC.

DNA for the CDR3: TGTGCCAGCTCCCGAAGCGCGGGAGACGGTGGGGCCAACGTCCTGACTTTC. Translated: CASSRSAGDGGANVLTF. This chain joins TRBV18 and TRBJ2-6, with 7 positions matching TRBD2. The germline gives CDR1 KGHSH, CDR2 LQKENI. The ends lost 6 bases at V and 3 bases at J; junction bases unmatched: 11. The CDR3 runs 17 residues.

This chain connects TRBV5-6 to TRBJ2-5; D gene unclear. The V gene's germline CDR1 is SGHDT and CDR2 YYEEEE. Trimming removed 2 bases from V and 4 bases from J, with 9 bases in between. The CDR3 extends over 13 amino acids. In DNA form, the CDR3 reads TGTGCCAGCAGCTTCAGGATTGGAGAGACCCAGTACTTC. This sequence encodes CASSFRIGETQYF.

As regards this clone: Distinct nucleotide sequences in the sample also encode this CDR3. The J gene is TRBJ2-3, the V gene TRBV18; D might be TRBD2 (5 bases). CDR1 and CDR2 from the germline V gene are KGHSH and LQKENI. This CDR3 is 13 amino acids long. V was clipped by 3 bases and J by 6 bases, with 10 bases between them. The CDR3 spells CASSPAVADTQYF. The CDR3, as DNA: TGTGCCAGCTCACCCGCCGTAGCGGATACGCAGTATTTT.

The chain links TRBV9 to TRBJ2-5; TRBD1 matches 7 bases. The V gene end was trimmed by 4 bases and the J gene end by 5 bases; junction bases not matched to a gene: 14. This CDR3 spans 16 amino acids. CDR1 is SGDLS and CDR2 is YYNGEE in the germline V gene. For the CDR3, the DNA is TGTGCCAGCAGCCCCGGGACAGATCCTCTCCGCGAGACCCAGTACTTC. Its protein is CASSPGTDPLRETQYF.

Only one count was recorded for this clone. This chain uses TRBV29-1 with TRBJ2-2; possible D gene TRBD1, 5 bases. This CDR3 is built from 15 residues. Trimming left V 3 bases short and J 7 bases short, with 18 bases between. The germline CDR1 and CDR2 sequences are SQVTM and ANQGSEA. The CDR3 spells CSVDYGQGVVGELFF. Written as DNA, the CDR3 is TGCAGCGTTGACTATGGACAAGGGGTAGTCGGGGAGCTGTTTTTT.

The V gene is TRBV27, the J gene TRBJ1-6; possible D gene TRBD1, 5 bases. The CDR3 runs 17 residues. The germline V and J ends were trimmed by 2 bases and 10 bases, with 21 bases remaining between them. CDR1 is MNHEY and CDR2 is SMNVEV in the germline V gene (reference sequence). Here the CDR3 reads CASSLLYQAGKGSPLHF. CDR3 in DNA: TGTGCCAGCAGTTTACTTTACCAGGCAGGGAAGGGATCACCCCTCCACTTT.

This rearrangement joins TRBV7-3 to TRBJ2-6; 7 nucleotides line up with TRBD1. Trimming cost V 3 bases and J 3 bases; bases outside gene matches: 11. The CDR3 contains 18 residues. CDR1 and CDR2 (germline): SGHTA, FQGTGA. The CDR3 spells CASSFVGTADGGANVLTF. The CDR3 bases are TGTGCCAGCAGCTTTGTCGGGACAGCCGACGGTGGGGCCAACGTCCTGACTTTC.